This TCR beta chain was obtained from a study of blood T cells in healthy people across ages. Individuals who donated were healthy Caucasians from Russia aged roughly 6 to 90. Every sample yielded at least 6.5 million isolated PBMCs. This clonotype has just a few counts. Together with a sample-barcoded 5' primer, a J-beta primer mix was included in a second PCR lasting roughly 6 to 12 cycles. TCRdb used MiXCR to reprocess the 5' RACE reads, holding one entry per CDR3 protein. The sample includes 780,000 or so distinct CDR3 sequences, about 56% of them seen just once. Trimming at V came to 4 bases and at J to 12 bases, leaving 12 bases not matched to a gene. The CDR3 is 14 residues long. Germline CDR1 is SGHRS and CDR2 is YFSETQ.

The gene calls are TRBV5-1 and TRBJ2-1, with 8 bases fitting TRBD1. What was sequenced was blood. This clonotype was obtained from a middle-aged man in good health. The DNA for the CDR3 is TGCGCCAGCAGCGGTGACAGGGGCAACAGTGGGCAGTTCTTC. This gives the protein CASSGDRGNSGQFF.